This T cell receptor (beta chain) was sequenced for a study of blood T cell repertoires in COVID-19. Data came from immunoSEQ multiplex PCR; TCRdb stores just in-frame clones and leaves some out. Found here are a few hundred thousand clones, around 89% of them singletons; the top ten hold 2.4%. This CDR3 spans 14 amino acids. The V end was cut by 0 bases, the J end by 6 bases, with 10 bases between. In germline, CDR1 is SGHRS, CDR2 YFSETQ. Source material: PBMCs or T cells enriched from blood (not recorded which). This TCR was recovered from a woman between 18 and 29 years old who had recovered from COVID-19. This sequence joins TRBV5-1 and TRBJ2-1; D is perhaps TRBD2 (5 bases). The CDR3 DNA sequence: TGCGCCAGCAGCTTGGGTGCGGGCAGCAATGAGCAGTTCTTC. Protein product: CASSLGAGSNEQFF.